The 22 T cell receptor beta chains given below trace back to one sample, sequenced in a study of shared clonotypes between healthy human individuals. The table came from immunoSEQ multiplex PCR; TCRdb's copy has only in-frame clones and leaves some out. In the table there are about 2.1 million clones, more than 85% of which are singletons. Naive CD8 cells lacked CD45RO and underwent positive selection for CCR7, leaving out terminally differentiated effector memory CD45RA+ cells. Specimen: naive CD8+ T cells from PBMCs. Source of these receptors: a man between 18 and 29 years old in good health. Some clones in this sample may be carry-over from other donors' samples.

This sequence joins TRBV5-6 and TRBJ1-1, with a possible D match to TRBD1 (5 bases). Trimming pared 3 bases from V and 11 bases from J, leaving 20 bases between. The CDR3 runs 14 residues. Per germline, CDR1 SGHDT and CDR2 YYEEEE. The CDR3 bases are TGTGCCAGCAGCTCAAGTCCCCCGGGACCAGGTGCTTTCTTT. Translated: CASSSSPPGPGAFF.

The chain is built from TRBV19 and TRBJ1-5; D call uncertain. With 5 bases removed from V and 7 bases from J, the gap between germline ends came to 12 bases. Germline CDR1 and CDR2: LNHDA and SQIVND (reference sequence). This CDR3 spans 13 amino acids. The CDR3 nucleotides are TGTGCCAGTAGTGACCCTCTCTGGCAGCCCCAGCATTTT. As protein: CASSDPLWQPQHF.

CDR3 sequence reads: CSVAERGDSFYAGYTF. DNA of the CDR3: TGCAGCGTTGCAGAGAGGGGGGACAGCTTCTATGCGGGCTACACCTTC. The V and J genes are TRBV29-1 and TRBJ1-2; 7 positions agree with TRBD1. V trimming: 4 bases; J trimming: 8 bases; junction bases outside the gene matches: 19. This CDR3 has 16 residues. Germline CDR1 and CDR2: SQVTM and ANQGSEA.

The V gene is TRBV7-9, the J gene TRBJ2-3; 7 positions agree with TRBD2. This CDR3 has 15 amino acids. Trimming took 5 bases from V and 4 from J; bases not matched to a gene: 9. Germline loops: CDR1 SEHNR, CDR2 FQNEAQ (reference sequence). In DNA form, the CDR3 reads TGTGCCAGCAGCCCCTGGCTAGCGGAAGCAGATACGCAGTATTTT. It specifies CASSPWLAEADTQYF.

The J gene is TRBJ2-2, the V gene TRBV10-1; the match to TRBD1 covers 10 bases. The V and J ends lost 4 bases and 4 bases, in that order; junction bases with no gene match: 3. Germline CDR1 reads WNHNN; CDR2 reads SYGVQD (reference sequence). The CDR3 runs to 15 residues. CDR3 coding DNA: TGCGCCAGCAGTGGCCGGGACAGGGGCACCGGGGAGCTGTTTTTT. Amino acid sequence: CASSGRDRGTGELFF.

The V call is TRBV5-1, the J call TRBJ1-1; 10 positions agree with TRBD1. The CDR3 has 14 residues. Unmatched junction bases numbered 8, after V lost 5 bases and J lost 7 bases. Per germline, CDR1 SGHRS and CDR2 YFSETQ. CDR3 bases: TGCGCCAGCAGTATGACAGGGGGCTTTTTTGAAGCTTTCTTT. This codes for CASSMTGGFFEAFF. The whole variable domain, remainder taken from reference TRBV5-1 and TRBJ1-1, is KAGVTQTPRYLIKTRGQQVTLSCSPISGHRSVSWYQQTPGQGLQFLFEYFSETQRNKGNFPGRFSGRQFSNSRSEMNVSTLELGDSALYLCASSMTGGFFEAFFGQGTRLTVV.

On this clone: Other DNA sequences within the sample encode an identical CDR3. V usage is TRBV19 and J usage is TRBJ2-7, with no clear D. Germline-derived CDR1 and CDR2 are LNHDA and SQIVND (reference sequence). The CDR3 has 13 residues. The V end was cut by 1 base, the J end by 0 bases, with 4 bases between. The CDR3 sequence: CASSIGPSYEQYF. CDR3 DNA: TGTGCCAGTAGTATAGGGCCCTCCTACGAGCAGTACTTC.

The chain recombines TRBV4-2 with TRBJ2-7, with 10 bases fitting TRBD2. The CDR3 extends over 18 amino acids. The trim removed 0 bases at V and 1 base at J, leaving 9 bases unmatched. CDR1 is LGHNA, CDR2 YNFKEQ, per germline. The CDR3 region has the DNA TGTGCCAGCAGCCAAGATTTACTAGCGGGGATTGTTTCCTACGAGCAGTACTTC. The encoded protein is CASSQDLLAGIVSYEQYF.

The rearrangement uses TRBV28 and TRBJ2-3; perhaps TRBD1 as D (6 bases). This CDR3 spans 16 amino acids. V shed 4 bases and J shed 2 bases, with 16 bases lying between them. The germline gives CDR1 MDHEN, CDR2 SYDVKM. The CDR3: CASSSYRDRFTDTQYF. The CDR3 DNA reads TGTGCCAGCAGTTCATACAGGGATCGGTTCACAGATACGCAGTATTTT.

This chain joins TRBV13 and TRBJ2-1, with TRBD1 matching 10 bases. The CDR3 consists of 15 residues. Germline loops: CDR1 PRHDT, CDR2 FYEKMQ (reference sequence). J was trimmed by 8 bases and V by 5 bases; bases with no gene match: 9. In nucleotides, the CDR3 is TGTGCCAGCAGCCTGGACAGGGGGACGGTAGATGAGCAGTTCTTC. Its protein product is CASSLDRGTVDEQFF.

The V and J genes are TRBV28 and TRBJ2-7, with D unclear. Germline CDR1 reads MDHEN; CDR2 reads SYDVKM. V dropped 8 bases and J dropped 2 bases, with 13 bases sitting between them. The CDR3 has 13 amino acids. The DNA of the CDR3 is TGTGCCAGCTCCTCTGGCGGTCCCTACGAGCAGTACTTC. Its protein product is CASSSGGPYEQYF.

The chain joins TRBV6-1 to TRBJ2-1; tentative D call: TRBD2 (6 bases). Between the trimmed V and J ends, which lost 3 bases and 6 bases, there was a span of 18 bases. The germline V gene has CDR1 MNHNS and CDR2 SASEGT. This CDR3 spans 16 amino acids. CDR3 sequence: CASSDYSGTLGNEQFF. CDR3 DNA sequence: TGTGCCAGCAGTGACTACTCCGGGACTCTTGGCAATGAGCAGTTCTTC.

The rearrangement uses TRBV11-2 and TRBJ2-7, with 7 bases that match TRBD2. This CDR3 is built from 15 residues. Germline lookup yields CDR1 SGHAT and CDR2 FQNNGV. Trimming removed 5 bases from V and 5 bases from J; junction bases left unmatched: 12. CDR3 loop: CASSRPTSSFHEQYF. Written as DNA, the CDR3 is TGTGCCAGCAGCCGCCCGACTAGCAGCTTCCACGAGCAGTACTTC. The variable domain in full, with the rest retrieved from reference TRBV11-2 and TRBJ2-7, is EAGVAQSPRYKIIEKRQSVAFWCNPISGHATLYWYQQILGQGPKLLIQFQNNGVVDDSQLPKDRFSAERLKGVDSTLKIQPAKLEDSAVYLCASSRPTSSFHEQYFGPGTRLTVT.

The chain is built from TRBV7-8 and TRBJ2-7; 7 positions agree with TRBD1. From germline, CDR1 is SGHVS and CDR2 FQNEAQ. The V gene end was trimmed by 3 bases and the J gene end by 2 bases; junction bases not matched to a gene: 7. This CDR3 comprises 15 residues. The CDR3 bases are TGTGCCAGCAGCTTCTACACCGGGACAGCCTACGAGCAGTACTTC. This codes for CASSFYTGTAYEQYF.

The chain recombines TRBV10-3 with TRBJ1-2, with D maybe TRBD1 (6 bases). Germline values: CDR1 ENHRY, CDR2 SYGVKD. The V end was cut by 3 bases, the J end by 6 bases, with 11 bases between. This CDR3 contains 13 residues. This CDR3 is CAISERRQDGYTF. CDR3 bases: TGTGCCATCAGTGAACGGAGACAGGATGGCTACACCTTC.

This sequence joins TRBV5-1 and TRBJ2-5; D is undetermined. The CDR3 has 16 residues. Trimming pared 3 bases from V and 1 base from J, leaving 16 bases between. Germline values: CDR1 SGHRS, CDR2 YFSETQ. CDR3 in amino acids: CASSSRFHGIQETQYF. CDR3 DNA: TGCGCCAGCAGCTCAAGATTCCACGGAATCCAAGAGACCCAGTACTTC.

The count of this clone is one. This specimen includes other DNA sequences encoding the same CDR3. This chain connects TRBV15 to TRBJ1-3; a possible D gene is TRBD1 (5 bases). Germline CDR1 LNHNV, CDR2 YYDKDF (reference sequence). Trimming took off 3 bases at V and 4 bases at J, with 13 bases between the two ends. CDR3 length: 15 residues. CDR3 DNA sequence: TGTGCCACCAGCAGGGCTCGGGGGTCCGGAAACACCATATATTTT. It specifies CATSRARGSGNTIYF. The full variable domain, with the rest looked up from reference TRBV15 and TRBJ1-3, is DAMVIQNPRYQVTQFGKPVTLSCSQTLNHNVMYWYQQKSSQAPKLLFHYYDKDFNNEADTPDNFQSRRPNTSFCFLDIRSPGLGDTAMYLCATSRARGSGNTIYFGEGSWLTVV.

This clone was counted a single time. In DNA form, the CDR3 reads TGCGCCAGCCGAGGACTAGCGGGAGTCGACCCTAATTTTTCCTACGAGCAGTACTTC. It encodes CASRGLAGVDPNFSYEQYF. The chain uses TRBV5-1 and TRBJ2-7, with 13 positions matching TRBD2. Germline V lookup: CDR1 SGHRS, CDR2 YFSETQ. With V trimmed by 7 bases and J by 1 base, 17 bases remained unmatched. The CDR3 has 19 amino acids.

The gene calls are TRBV9 and TRBJ1-2, with a weak D call TRBD1 (6 bases). CDR3 length: 15 amino acids. Germline V CDR1 and CDR2: SGDLS, YYNGEE. Trimming pared 0 bases from V and 4 bases from J, leaving 13 bases between. CDR3 nucleotides: TGTGCCAGCAGCGTAGTAGGGACACCCGTCTATGGCTACACCTTC. Amino acids: CASSVVGTPVYGYTF.

The rearrangement joins TRBV4-3 to TRBJ2-7, with a tentative D call TRBD2 (5 bases). Germline CDR1 reads LGHNA; CDR2 reads YSLEER. Trimming stripped 0 bases from V and 4 bases from J, with 10 bases between. The CDR3 contains 14 residues. The CDR3 loop is CASSQDRAGYEQYF. CDR3 DNA: TGCGCCAGCAGCCAAGATCGGGCGGGTTACGAGCAGTACTTC.

The gene calls are TRBV27 and TRBJ2-1; TRBD2 aligns across 10 bases. This CDR3 has 18 amino acids. V lost 6 bases to trimming and J lost 4 bases; unmatched junction nucleotides: 15. CDR1 is MNHEY and CDR2 is SMNVEV in the germline V gene (reference sequence). The CDR3 DNA reads as TGTGCCAGCAGGGGTTTTGTTAAGGTAGCGGGGGGATACAATGAGCAGTTCTTC. Its translation: CASRGFVKVAGGYNEQFF.

V is TRBV5-4 and J is TRBJ2-7; 10 bases are shared with TRBD1. The germline V gene has CDR1 SGHNT and CDR2 YYREEE (reference sequence). The J segment lost 5 bases and the V segment lost 7 bases, leaving 6 bases of the junction unmatched. The CDR3 spans 13 residues. Here the CDR3 DNA reads TGTGCCAGCCGACAGGGGGCTGGGAACGAGCAGTACTTC. Translated: CASRQGAGNEQYF.